This T cell receptor (beta chain) was retrieved from a study of T cell responses to AZD1222 COVID-19 vaccine. Study-level findings and limits: Every sample of the repertoires postdated the peak T cell response. Baseline seropositivity characterized only a handful of AZD1222 recipients. Regions 160-218 and 743-854 dominated among vaccine-associated CD4 TCRs spanning spike. White British donors predominated, females outnumbered males, and clonal diversity was possibly underestimated.

Produced via immunoSEQ multiplex PCR; TCRdb's table is partial and in-frame only. The data hold about 75,000 clones, with around 89% observed a single time. The V end lost 3 bases, the J end lost 5 bases, and 10 bases lay between the germline ends. Germline loops: CDR1 MRHNA, CDR2 SNTAGT. This CDR3 has 14 residues. A word on this clone: Its antigen is as yet unknown.

This receptor was obtained from an adult who received the MenACWY meningococcal vaccine as a control. This chain connects TRBV6-4 to TRBJ2-2, with D possibly matching TRBD1 (6 bases). Material: peripheral blood, obtained 28 days after the second dose of the MenACWY control vaccine. The CDR3: CASSERGITGELFF. CDR3 coding DNA: TGTGCCAGCAGTGAGAGGGGGATAACCGGGGAGCTGTTTTTT.